This record covers a single T cell receptor (beta chain). Its antigen is unknown. Time point defined: sample taken at primary tumor resection. Tumor, nontumor lung or frozen PBMC supplied whole RNA, sequenced without sorting. The sample comes from a study of spatial heterogeneity in lung cancer. About the research overall: Within raw reads, each unique TCR and UMI combination appeared on average more than ten times. Findings of the study overall: Resection blood, more than follow-up blood, showed ubiquitous expanded tumor TCRs.

Via MiXCR, TCRdb re-called the 5' RACE reads, giving one row per CDR3 protein. The sample includes tens of thousands of distinct CDR3 sequences, approximately 12% seen only once; the top ten take over 40%. Here the sequenced sample was PBMCs, taken at surgery. The source of this sequence is a male donor with early-stage non-small cell lung cancer.

The CDR3, as DNA: TGTGCCAGCAGCTTAGATCCGTCTAGCGGACCAAACACCGGGGAGCTGTTTTTT. This gives the protein CASSLDPSSGPNTGELFF. The V and J genes are TRBV11-3 and TRBJ2-2; 7 nucleotides match TRBD2. V shed 0 bases and J 2 bases; nucleotides not matched to a gene: 9. Looked up from germline, CDR1 is SGHNT and CDR2 is YENEEA. The CDR3 is 18 residues long.